This T cell receptor (beta chain) came from a study of cytomegalovirus exposure and HLA in healthy donors. Findings and caveats of the study: Being productive about 90% or about 30% of the time was typical of most TCR beta V segments in an earlier analysis.

Comment on this clone: Its antigen remains unknown.

Primers included in the PCR were 60 Vbeta and 13 Jbeta primers. Here immunoSEQ multiplex PCR was the method, and the copy in TCRdb shows in-frame clones only, minus some. The table lists roughly 180,000 clones, 65% to 85% of them singletons. The germline CDR1 and CDR2 sequences are MNHEY and SMNVEV (reference sequence). Unmatched junction bases numbered 8, after V lost 5 bases and J lost 10 bases. This CDR3 region has 14 residues. Donors counted as nominally healthy when sampled, yet unrecorded immune exposures were likely. Material for sequencing was PBMCs. The TCR sequence derives from a girl aged 10 to 17 in good health and CMV-seropositive. The V call is TRBV27, the J call TRBJ1-4; 9 bases are shared with TRBD1. DNA for the CDR3: TGTGCCAGCAGTCCGGTGGACAGGGGAGCAAAACTGTTTTTT. It yields the protein CASSPVDRGAKLFF.